This entry lists 14 T cell receptor beta chains sequenced from one sample in a study of technical replicates of blood from four donors. Generated by immunoSEQ multiplex PCR, the TCRdb table keeps only in-frame clones and is missing some. This sample has more than 65,000 clones, with 95% found just once. The material sequenced was T cells isolated from PBMCs. The source is a human donor in good health.

The chain joins TRBV5-1 to TRBJ1-1, with 7 bases that match TRBD1. The V gene's germline CDR1 is SGHRS and CDR2 YFSETQ. J gave up 0 bases and V 2 bases, and 1 base lay outside the gene matches. The CDR3 contains 14 residues. In DNA form, the CDR3 reads TGCGCCAGCAGCTTCGACAGGGTGAACACTGAAGCTTTCTTT. The encoded protein is CASSFDRVNTEAFF.

This clone came up once. The chain employs TRBV10-2 and TRBJ2-1; 8 bases agree with TRBD2. Germline CDR1 is WSHSY and CDR2 is SAAADI. The CDR3 contains 13 residues. The V and J ends lost 7 bases and 7 bases, in that order; junction bases with no gene match: 6. The chain's CDR3 is CASKAGGGNEQFF. Here the CDR3 DNA reads TGCGCCAGCAAGGCGGGAGGTGGTAATGAGCAGTTCTTC.

This chain uses TRBV30 with TRBJ1-2; D may be TRBD1 (6 bases). CDR1 GTSNPN and CDR2 SVGIG come from the germline V gene (reference sequence). Trimming pared 8 bases from V and 5 bases from J, leaving 21 bases between. The CDR3 runs to 14 residues. CDR3 sequence (DNA): TGTGCCCGGACCTATTTGGACAGTTTATATGGCTACACCTTC. Its translation is CARTYLDSLYGYTF.

The chain carries TRBV10-1 and TRBJ2-1, with 8 bases lining up with TRBD1. With V trimmed by 7 bases and J by 7 bases, 6 bases remained unmatched. The CDR3 loop spans 13 amino acids. The germline V gene encodes CDR1 WNHNN and CDR2 SYGVQD (reference sequence). For the CDR3, the DNA is TGCGCCAGCACGGACAGGGCCGGGAATGAGCAGTTCTTC. The encoded protein is CASTDRAGNEQFF.

The chain joins TRBV5-1 to TRBJ1-1; D is unresolved. Deletions cut 5 bases from V and 6 bases from J, with 14 bases between. The CDR3 is 13 residues long. Germline-derived CDR1 and CDR2 are SGHRS and YFSETQ. The DNA of the CDR3 is TGCGCCAGCAGAAACGCCGGCCAGGCTGAAGCTTTCTTT. It translates to CASRNAGQAEAFF.

The chain couples TRBV7-9 to TRBJ2-7; D is possibly TRBD1 (5 bases). The CDR3 has 18 residues. Per germline, CDR1 SEHNR and CDR2 FQNEAQ (reference sequence). Trimming took 1 base from V and 3 from J, leaving 22 bases between them. CDR3 sequence: CASSLEGPTGFSFYEQYF. The CDR3 DNA reads TGTGCCAGCAGCTTAGAGGGCCCCACAGGATTCTCCTTCTACGAGCAGTACTTC.

The rearrangement links TRBV5-6 to TRBJ1-2, with 10 bases lining up with TRBD1. Germline assignment: CDR1 SGHDT and CDR2 YYEEEE. This CDR3 contains 15 residues. V gave up 5 bases and J gave up 4 bases; unmatched junction bases: 8. DNA for the CDR3: TGTGCCAGCAGTAACCCGGGACAGGGGACCTATGGCTACACCTTC. Residues: CASSNPGQGTYGYTF.

The genes are TRBV4-1 and TRBJ2-1, with 9 bases aligning to TRBD1. Germline V lookup: CDR1 MGHRA, CDR2 YSYEKL. Trimming at V came to 2 bases and at J to 7 bases, leaving 3 bases not matched to a gene. There are 14 residues in the CDR3. The CDR3 DNA reads TGCGCCAGCAGCCAACCGGGACAGGGAAATGAGCAGTTCTTC. Its protein is CASSQPGQGNEQFF.

The chain recombines TRBV7-2 with TRBJ1-4, with 7 positions matching TRBD1. The CDR3 spans 14 residues. In germline, CDR1 is SGHTA, CDR2 FQGNSA. V lost 0 bases, J lost 8 bases, and 3 bases stayed unmatched. CDR3: CASSLAGGEEKLFF. The CDR3 DNA sequence: TGTGCCAGCAGCTTAGCAGGGGGCGAGGAAAAACTGTTTTTT.

The V gene is TRBV7-9, the J gene TRBJ2-7; TRBD2 agrees at 11 bases. The CDR3 extends over 17 amino acids. The V gene's germline CDR1 is SEHNR and CDR2 FQNEAQ (reference sequence). The trim removed 6 bases at V and 0 bases at J, leaving 10 bases unmatched. For the CDR3, the DNA is TGTGCCAGCAGACCACCAACGACTAGCGGGGCCTCCTACGAGCAGTACTTC. Translating gives CASRPPTTSGASYEQYF.

The chain carries TRBV7-8 and TRBJ1-1, with D tentatively TRBD1 (5 bases). Germline CDR1 reads SGHVS; CDR2 reads FQNEAQ. Trimming stripped 5 bases from V and 1 base from J, with 26 bases between. The CDR3 consists of 19 residues. The CDR3 sequence is CASSPGRLSGEYANTEAFF. The DNA for the CDR3 is TGTGCCAGCAGCCCTGGAAGGTTGTCGGGGGAGTATGCGAACACTGAAGCTTTCTTT.

CDR3 sequence reads: CASSKSERRYYEAFF. The CDR3 DNA is TGTGCCAGCAGCAAATCAGAGAGGCGGTACTATGAAGCTTTCTTT. J is TRBJ1-1 and V is TRBV21-1. TRBV21-1 is labeled a pseudogene. This CDR3 is built from 15 residues.

The genes are TRBV5-1 and TRBJ2-7, with a possible D match to TRBD2 (7 bases). Trimming removed 4 bases at V and 5 bases at J, with 16 bases between. CDR1 SGHRS and CDR2 YFSETQ come from the germline V gene. The CDR3 is 14 amino acids. CDR3 sequence: CASSPTGGLHEQYF. The CDR3 bases are TGCGCCAGCAGCCCGACGGGGGGCCTGCACGAGCAGTACTTC.

The chain links TRBV28 to TRBJ2-1; TRBD1 matches 12 bases. Per the germline V gene, CDR1 is MDHEN and CDR2 is SYDVKM. Trimming took 4 bases from V and 8 from J; bases not matched to a gene: 9. CDR3 length equals 16 residues. The CDR3 reads CASSSSGTGGVYEQFF. DNA for the CDR3: TGTGCCAGCAGTTCCTCCGGGACAGGGGGCGTGTATGAGCAGTTCTTC.